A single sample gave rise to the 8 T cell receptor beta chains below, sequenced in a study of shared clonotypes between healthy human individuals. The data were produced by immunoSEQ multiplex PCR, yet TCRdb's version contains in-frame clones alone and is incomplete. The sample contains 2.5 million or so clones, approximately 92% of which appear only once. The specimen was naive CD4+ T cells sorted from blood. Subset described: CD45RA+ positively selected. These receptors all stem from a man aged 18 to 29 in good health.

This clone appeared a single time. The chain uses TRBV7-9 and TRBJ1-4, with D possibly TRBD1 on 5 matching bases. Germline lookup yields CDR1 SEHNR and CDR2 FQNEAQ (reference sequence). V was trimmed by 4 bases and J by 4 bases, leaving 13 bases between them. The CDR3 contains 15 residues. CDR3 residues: CASSSGQTNNEKLFF. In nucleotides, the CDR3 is TGTGCCAGCAGCTCCGGACAAACCAATAATGAAAAACTGTTTTTT.

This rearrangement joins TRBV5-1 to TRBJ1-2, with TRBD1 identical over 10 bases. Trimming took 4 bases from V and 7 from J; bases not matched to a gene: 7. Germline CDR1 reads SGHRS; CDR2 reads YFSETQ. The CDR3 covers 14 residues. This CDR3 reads CASSPGQGELGYTF. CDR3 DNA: TGCGCCAGCAGCCCCGGACAGGGGGAGCTTGGCTACACCTTC.

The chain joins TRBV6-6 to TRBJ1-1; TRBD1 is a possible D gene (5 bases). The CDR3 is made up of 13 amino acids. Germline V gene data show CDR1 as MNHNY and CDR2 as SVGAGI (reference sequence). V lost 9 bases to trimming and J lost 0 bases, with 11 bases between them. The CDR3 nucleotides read TGTGCCAGTCGCAGGGCTCTGAACACTGAAGCTTTCTTT. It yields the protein CASRRALNTEAFF.

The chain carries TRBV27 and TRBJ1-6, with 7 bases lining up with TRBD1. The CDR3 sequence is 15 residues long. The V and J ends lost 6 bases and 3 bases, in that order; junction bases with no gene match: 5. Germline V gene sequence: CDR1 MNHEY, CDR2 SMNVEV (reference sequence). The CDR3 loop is CASRGGGSYNSPLHF. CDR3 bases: TGTGCCAGCAGGGGAGGGGGCAGCTATAATTCACCCCTCCACTTT.

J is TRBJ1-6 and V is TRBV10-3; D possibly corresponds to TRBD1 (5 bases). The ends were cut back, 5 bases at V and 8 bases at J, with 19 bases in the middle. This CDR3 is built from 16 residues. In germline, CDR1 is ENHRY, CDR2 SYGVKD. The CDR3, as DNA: TGTGCCATCAGTAGACAGACCTCGCCAGGAGATTCACCCCTCCACTTT. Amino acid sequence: CAISRQTSPGDSPLHF.

Written as DNA, the CDR3 is TGTGCCAGCAGCAGCACAGGGGACCTCGATGGCTACACCTTC. Amino acids: CASSSTGDLDGYTF. The chain joins TRBV28 to TRBJ1-2, with 7 nucleotides matching TRBD1. Germline-derived CDR1 and CDR2 are MDHEN and SYDVKM. This CDR3 has 14 amino acids. The junction had 10 bases not matched to a gene; V was cut back by 6 bases and J by 6 bases.

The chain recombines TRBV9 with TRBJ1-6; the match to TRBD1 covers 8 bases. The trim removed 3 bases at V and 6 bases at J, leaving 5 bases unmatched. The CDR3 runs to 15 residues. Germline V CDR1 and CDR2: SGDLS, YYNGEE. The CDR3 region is CASSETGAANSPLHF. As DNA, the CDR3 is TGTGCCAGCAGCGAGACAGGGGCGGCTAATTCACCCCTCCACTTT.

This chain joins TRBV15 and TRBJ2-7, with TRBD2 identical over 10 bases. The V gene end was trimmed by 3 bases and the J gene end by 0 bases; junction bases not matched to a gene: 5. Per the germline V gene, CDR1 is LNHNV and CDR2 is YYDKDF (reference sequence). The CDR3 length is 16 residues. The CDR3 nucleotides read TGTGCCACCAGCAGGGGACTAGCGCAAAGCTCCTACGAGCAGTACTTC. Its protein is CATSRGLAQSSYEQYF.